The 13 T cell receptor beta chains below were found in one sample sequenced in a study of blood T cell repertoires in COVID-19. Here immunoSEQ multiplex PCR was the method, and the copy in TCRdb shows in-frame clones only, minus some. The sample lists under 250,000 clones, around nine tenths occurring once. What was sequenced was peripheral blood. These receptors came from a man between 60 and 75 years old who had recovered from COVID-19.

This clone was detected only a few times. The CDR3 coding sequence is TGTGCCAGCAGTTACTCGACGGGACAGGGGCGGGATGATCAGCCCCAGCATTTT. Amino acid sequence: CASSYSTGQGRDDQPQHF. The chain carries TRBV6-2 or TRBV6-3 and TRBJ1-5, with 10 bases lining up with TRBD1. The V segment lost 0 bases and the J segment 5 bases; nucleotides outside the gene matches: 10. Per germline, CDR1 MNHEY and CDR2 SVGEGT. CDR3 size: 18 residues.

The chain carries TRBV9 and TRBJ1-2, with a tentative D call TRBD1 (5 bases). CDR3 length: 14 amino acids. Germline CDR1 and CDR2: SGDLS and YYNGEE. V was cut by 2 bases and J by 5 bases, with 13 bases left in between. CDR3 DNA: TGTGCCAGCAGCGTTGATACCAGGGATTATGGCTACACCTTC. Protein sequence: CASSVDTRDYGYTF.

This chain links TRBV28 with TRBJ1-5; TRBD1 is a possible D gene (5 bases). The CDR3 has 15 residues. Per germline, CDR1 MDHEN and CDR2 SYDVKM. V dropped 3 bases and J dropped 6 bases, with 15 bases sitting between them. The DNA of the CDR3 is TGTGCCAGCAGTTTTAACCCGGGGGAGATTCAGCCCCAGCATTTT. This codes for CASSFNPGEIQPQHF.

This clone came up once. This CDR3 is CATTRPGDTQYF. CDR3 coding DNA: TGTGCCACCACAAGACCGGGGGATACGCAGTATTTT. This sequence joins TRBV15 and TRBJ2-3; maybe TRBD2 (5 bases). Germline CDR1 is LNHNV and CDR2 is YYDKDF (reference sequence). The V end was cut by 7 bases, the J end by 6 bases, with 11 bases between. This CDR3 is 12 amino acids long.

This chain uses TRBV2 with TRBJ1-6, with D maybe TRBD1 (5 bases). The CDR3 totals 15 residues. V was shortened by 2 bases and J by 0 bases, with 5 bases between the two germline ends. CDR1 is SNHLY, CDR2 FYNNEI, per germline. CDR3 nucleotide sequence: TGTGCCAGCAGTGAACAGGGCTCCTATAATTCACCCCTCCACTTT. Translated, it gives CASSEQGSYNSPLHF. Variable domain in full (rest from reference TRBV2 and TRBJ1-6): EPEVTQTPSHQVTQMGQEVILRCVPISNHLYFYWYRQILGQKVEFLVSFYNNEISEKSEIFDDQFSVERPDGSNFTLKIRSTKLEDSAMYFCASSEQGSYNSPLHFGNGTRLTVT.

The chain uses TRBV5-4 and TRBJ2-1; 9 nucleotides agree with TRBD2. The germline V gene encodes CDR1 SGHNT and CDR2 YYREEE (reference sequence). The trim removed 4 bases at V and 7 bases at J, leaving 12 bases unmatched. This CDR3 region has 16 residues. CDR3 loop: CASSQSGLARSNEQFF. As DNA, the CDR3 is TGTGCCAGCAGCCAGAGCGGACTAGCGCGCTCAAATGAGCAGTTCTTC.

This sequence joins TRBV4-1 and TRBJ2-1, with a possible D match to TRBD2 (5 bases). With 3 bases removed from V and 4 bases from J, the gap between germline ends came to 16 bases. From germline, CDR1 is MGHRA and CDR2 YSYEKL. The CDR3 extends over 16 amino acids. The CDR3 nucleotides read TGCGCCAGCAGCCAGGACTCCTCTAGGGTATACAATGAGCAGTTCTTC. It codes for CASSQDSSRVYNEQFF.

The CDR3 protein is CASSLRTGGSYNEQFF. The CDR3 DNA sequence: TGTGCCAGCAGCCTTAGGACAGGGGGGTCCTACAATGAGCAGTTCTTC. This rearrangement joins TRBV9 to TRBJ2-1, with TRBD1 matching over 10 bases. Germline V lookup: CDR1 SGDLS, CDR2 YYNGEE. The V gene end was trimmed by 4 bases and the J gene end by 1 base; junction bases not matched to a gene: 5. CDR3 size: 16 residues.

This clone was seen only once. The chain joins TRBV2 to TRBJ2-7, with 9 bases matching TRBD2. The length of the CDR3 is 15 residues. The J segment lost 5 bases and the V segment lost 0 bases, leaving 5 bases of the junction unmatched. Germline-derived CDR1 and CDR2 are SNHLY and FYNNEI. CDR3 in DNA: TGTGCCAGCAGTGAAGCAGGACTAGCGAAGAACGAGCAGTACTTC. It specifies CASSEAGLAKNEQYF.

This chain connects TRBV3-1 (or the pseudogene TRBV3-2) to TRBJ2-5; 8 nucleotides agree with TRBD2. V was clipped by 1 base and J by 5 bases; unmatched bases: 9. Looked up from germline, CDR1 is LGHDT and CDR2 is YNNKEL (reference sequence). The CDR3 has 16 residues. CDR3 region: CASSQGGGGPRETQYF. Written as DNA, the CDR3 is TGTGCCAGCAGCCAAGGCGGCGGGGGGCCTAGGGAGACCCAGTACTTC.

The chain is built from TRBV28 and TRBJ2-3, with D possibly being TRBD2 (5 bases). CDR1 and CDR2 (germline): MDHEN, SYDVKM. V was clipped by 2 bases and J by 3 bases, with 12 bases between them. The CDR3 consists of 15 residues. The CDR3 DNA follows: TGTGCCAGCAGTTTAACGGCTAGCTGGACAGATACGCAGTATTTT. Its translation: CASSLTASWTDTQYF.

The chain is built from TRBV28 and TRBJ1-6, with D unresolved. Germline V CDR1 and CDR2: MDHEN, SYDVKM. The CDR3 is 15 amino acids. V was cut by 4 bases and J by 4 bases, with 11 bases left in between. DNA for the CDR3: TGTGCCAGCAGTTGGACGGGAATTTATAATTCACCCCTCCACTTT. This codes for CASSWTGIYNSPLHF.

This clone was observed once. The chain employs TRBV10-3 and TRBJ2-1; D is perhaps TRBD2 (7 bases). The CDR3 totals 14 residues. Trimming removed 0 bases at V and 8 bases at J, with 11 bases between. Germline V gene lookup returns CDR1 ENHRY and CDR2 SYGVKD. The CDR3 region has the DNA TGTGCCATCAGTGAGTCGCGGGGGCGCGATGAGCAGTTCTTC. Protein product: CAISESRGRDEQFF.